Each of the 16 T cell receptor beta chains below was sequenced from the same sample in a study of T cells in Graves' hyperthyroidism and ophthalmopathy. Amplification of TCR beta CDR3 regions was performed using RNA transcripts as template. The TCR CDR3 first-round RT-PCR relied on the HTBI primer set. MiXCR, run by TCRdb on the multiplex PCR reads, gives a single entry per CDR3 protein. The data show about 360,000 distinct CDR3 sequences, with approximately 13% seen just once and 9.2% held by the top ten. The sequencing input was blood. Receptors were obtained from a woman aged 18 to 35 with Graves' hyperthyroidism.

This clonotype was found many times. The chain carries TRBV6-2 or TRBV6-3 and TRBJ2-2; D call uncertain. The germline CDR1 and CDR2 sequences are MNHEY and SVGEGT. This CDR3 is 13 amino acids long. V was clipped by 8 bases and J by 0 bases, with 7 bases between them. The CDR3: CASLQANTGELFF. CDR3 nucleotide sequence: TGTGCCAGCTTACAAGCGAACACCGGGGAGCTGTTTTTT.

This clonotype was observed at least ten times. The chain carries TRBV6-1 and TRBJ2-7, with TRBD2 as a possible D gene (7 bases). The V and J ends lost 2 bases and 2 bases respectively, with 19 bases between them. This CDR3 contains 17 residues. Germline V CDR1 and CDR2: MNHNS, SASEGT. CDR3: CASSESTTGRTAYEQYF. The CDR3 DNA follows: TGTGCCAGCAGTGAATCCACCACCGGGAGGACAGCCTACGAGCAGTACTTC.

Of note for this clonotype: A much bigger clone sits one base away, suggesting this may be a read error. V is TRBV3-1 and J is TRBJ1-2; D might be TRBD1 (5 bases). The V end lost 4 bases, the J end lost 6 bases, and 15 bases lay between the germline ends. This CDR3 has 14 amino acids. Germline CDR1 and CDR2: LGHDT and YNNKEL (reference sequence). CDR3 nucleotides: TGTGCCAGCAGCCGAGACAGACGGGTACATGGCTACACCTTC. Translation gives CASSRDRRVHGYTF.

To note about this clonotype: One base away lies a much larger clone, so this may be a sequencing read error. The CDR3 DNA sequence: TGTGTCAGCAGCCCTATGGGGGACTATGGCTACACCTTC. Translated, it gives CVSSPMGDYGYTF. This chain joins TRBV3-1 and TRBJ1-2; possible D gene TRBD1, 5 bases. The CDR3 is 13 amino acids. Germline V gives CDR1 LGHDT, CDR2 YNNKEL (reference sequence). Drawing the rest from reference TRBV3-1 and TRBJ1-2, the complete variable domain is DTAVSQTPKYLVTQMGNDKSIKCEQNLGHDTMYWYKQDSKKFLKIMFSYNNKELIINETVPNRFSPKSPDKAHLNLHINSLELGDSAVYFCVSSPMGDYGYTFGSGTRLTVV.

This clonotype was picked up many times. The rearrangement joins TRBV7-2 to TRBJ1-1, with TRBD1 identical over 9 bases. V lost 4 bases, J lost 4 bases, and 7 bases stayed unmatched. From germline, CDR1 is SGHTA and CDR2 FQGNSA. The CDR3 loop spans 15 amino acids. CDR3 DNA: TGTGCCAGCAGCTCCACAGGGGGCCAGGGCACTGAAGCTTTCTTT. Amino acid sequence: CASSSTGGQGTEAFF.

The chain combines TRBV3-1 with TRBJ1-2; 8 bases fit TRBD1. V shed 6 bases, J shed 6 bases, and the junction held 6 bases outside the gene matches. Per the germline V gene, CDR1 is LGHDT and CDR2 is YNNKEL (reference sequence). CDR3 length: 13 amino acids. The DNA for the CDR3 is TGTGCCAGCAGGAGGCAGGGGGCTAATGGCTACACCTTC. As protein: CASRRQGANGYTF.

This clonotype was found many times. This chain joins TRBV29-1 and TRBJ2-1; the D call may be TRBD1 or TRBD2 (5 bases each). Trimming cost V 2 bases and J 7 bases, with 12 bases left between them. Germline V gene sequence: CDR1 SQVTM, CDR2 ANQGSEA. The CDR3 is made up of 13 amino acids. The chain's CDR3 is CSVEWQWGNEQFF. CDR3 nucleotide sequence: TGCAGCGTTGAATGGCAGTGGGGGAATGAGCAGTTCTTC.

The genes are TRBV18 and TRBJ1-3; maybe TRBD1 (6 bases). CDR1 and CDR2 (germline): KGHSH, LQKENI. Trimming stripped 5 bases from V and 0 bases from J, with 11 bases between. This CDR3 has 15 amino acids. The CDR3 DNA is TGTGCCAGCTCAGGGGGCGAAAACTCTGGAAACACCATATATTTT. This gives the protein CASSGGENSGNTIYF.

This clonotype was counted ten times or more. An end of the junction differs from the germline gene, which may be a read error. This sequence joins TRBV7-8 and TRBJ2-7, with D tentatively TRBD1 (6 bases). The CDR3 loop spans 15 amino acids. Germline V gives CDR1 SGHVS, CDR2 FQNEAQ. In nucleotides, the CDR3 is TGTGCCAGCAGCTCCGAGGGTCAGGGGTCCTTCGAGCAGTACTTC. Translation gives CASSSEGQGSFEQYF.

Only a few counts were recorded for this clonotype. J is TRBJ1-1 and V is TRBV9; a weak D match, TRBD1 (5 bases). Germline CDR1 reads SGDLS; CDR2 reads YYNGEE. The CDR3 totals 15 residues. Trimming shortened V by 6 bases and J by 3 bases, and 18 bases separated the two germline ends. CDR3 coding DNA: TGTGCCAGCACCAAGATTCAGGGCTGGGACACTGAAGCTTTCTTT. Translation gives CASTKIQGWDTEAFF.

This clonotype was counted many times. This rearrangement joins TRBV7-9 to TRBJ2-1, with TRBD2 identical over 8 bases. CDR1 SEHNR and CDR2 FQNEAQ come from the germline V gene (reference sequence). J was trimmed by 0 bases and V by 1 base; bases with no gene match: 5. The CDR3 contains 17 residues. The CDR3 spells CASSLGTGGPSYNEQFF. The CDR3, as DNA: TGTGCCAGCAGCTTAGGAACGGGAGGGCCCTCCTACAATGAGCAGTTCTTC.

Ten or more counts support this clonotype. The chain has TRBV6-1 and TRBJ2-7, with D unclear. CDR3 length: 12 residues. Germline-derived CDR1 and CDR2 are MNHNS and SASEGT. V was trimmed by 0 bases and J by 5 bases, leaving 5 bases between them. The CDR3 region has the DNA TGTGCCAGCAGTGAAGCTCTACACGAGCAGTACTTC. Residues: CASSEALHEQYF.

This clonotype was observed a few times. The V gene is TRBV9, the J gene TRBJ2-2; D may match TRBD1 or TRBD2 (5 bases each). CDR1 is SGDLS, CDR2 YYNGEE, per germline. CDR3 length: 15 residues. Trimming removed 0 bases from V and 4 bases from J, with 10 bases in between. CDR3 residues: CASSVDGTGTGELFF. CDR3 DNA: TGTGCCAGCAGCGTAGATGGGACCGGCACCGGGGAGCTGTTTTTT.

This clonotype was detected ten times or more. This chain uses TRBV5-8 with TRBJ2-5; no firm D call. This CDR3 contains 13 residues. Germline V gene sequence: CDR1 SGHTS, CDR2 YDEGEE. Trimming shortened V by 4 bases and J by 2 bases, and 9 bases separated the two germline ends. The CDR3 protein is CASSGIGQETQYF. The CDR3 DNA is TGTGCCAGCAGCGGGATAGGGCAAGAGACCCAGTACTTC.

In the case of this clonotype: A much larger clone differs by one base, so this may be a read error. The chain employs TRBV29-1 and TRBJ2-7; possibly TRBD1 or TRBD2 for D (5 bases each). Trimming cost V 1 base and J 7 bases, with 20 bases left between them. Germline assignment: CDR1 SQVTM and CDR2 ANQGSEA. The CDR3 extends over 15 amino acids. For the CDR3, the DNA is TGCAGCGTTGAAGTCGGGACCTACCCTCGGGGTGAGCAGTACTTC. Its protein is CSVEVGTYPRGEQYF.

The gene calls are TRBV6-2 or TRBV6-3 and TRBJ2-1, with 8 bases that match TRBD2. Germline-derived CDR1 and CDR2 are MNHEY and SVGEGT. J was trimmed by 2 bases and V by 6 bases; bases with no gene match: 21. The CDR3 loop spans 20 amino acids. The CDR3 sequence is CASRGEQRKFGGGTYNEQFF. CDR3 DNA sequence: TGTGCCAGCAGAGGTGAACAGAGAAAGTTCGGCGGGGGGACCTACAATGAGCAGTTCTTC.